This section outlines one TCR beta chain sequence together with its context. Antigen: not known. Cultured CD4+ T-cell DNA underwent Oncomine TCR Beta short-read sequencing. MiXCR, run by TCRdb on the PCR reads, gives a single entry per CDR3 protein. The data show around 15,000 distinct CDR3 sequences, with around 52% seen just once and more than 3.5% held by the top ten. These data originate in a study of vaccination and CD4 T cells after COVID-19. Study-wide background: The study drew post-COVID samples a median around 100 days after diagnosis (range 35 to 161).

V dropped 5 bases and J dropped 9; count of bases not matched to a gene: 13. This CDR3 contains 16 residues. Germline V gene lookup returns CDR1 MDHEN and CDR2 SYDVKM. As for treatment: roughly 11-day PBMC culture with coronavirus spike peptide pools or control peptides (ViraFEST assay). On days 3 and 7, half the medium was swapped for fresh IL-2-containing medium. This clonotype originated in a human donor who had recovered from COVID-19. Sequencing used CD4+ T cells from blood, cultured in vitro, obtained before SARS-CoV-2 vaccination. This chain connects TRBV28 to TRBJ1-5; 10 bases agree with TRBD1. DNA of the CDR3: TGTGCCAGCAGTCCCACCGGGACAGGGGCCTCGAGGCCCCAGCATTTT. Translating it yields CASSPTGTGASRPQHF.